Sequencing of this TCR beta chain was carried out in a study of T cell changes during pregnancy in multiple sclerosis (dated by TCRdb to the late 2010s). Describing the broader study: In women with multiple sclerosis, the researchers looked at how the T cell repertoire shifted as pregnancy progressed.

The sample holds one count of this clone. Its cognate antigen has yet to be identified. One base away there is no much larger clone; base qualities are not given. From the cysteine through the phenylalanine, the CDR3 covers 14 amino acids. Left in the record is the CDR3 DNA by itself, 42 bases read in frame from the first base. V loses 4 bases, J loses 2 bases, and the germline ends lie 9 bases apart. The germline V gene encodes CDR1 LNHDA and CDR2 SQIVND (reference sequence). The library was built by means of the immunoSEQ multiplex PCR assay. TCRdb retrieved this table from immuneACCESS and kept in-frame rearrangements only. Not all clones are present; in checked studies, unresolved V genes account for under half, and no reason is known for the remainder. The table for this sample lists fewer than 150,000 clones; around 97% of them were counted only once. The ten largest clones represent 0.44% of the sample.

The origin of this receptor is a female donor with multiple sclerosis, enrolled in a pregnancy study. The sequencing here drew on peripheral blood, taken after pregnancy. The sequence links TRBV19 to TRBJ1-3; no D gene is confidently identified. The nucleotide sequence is TGTGCCAGTAGTACCGGGTTGGCTGGAAACACCATATATTTT. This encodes CASSTGLAGNTIYF.